This T cell receptor beta chain was identified in a study of T cells after yellow fever vaccination. Study-level points and caveats: The secondary response was weaker but peaked faster, day 5 versus 15.

Looked up from germline, CDR1 is SGHAT and CDR2 is FQNNGV. The CDR3 extends over 14 amino acids. Trimming took off 5 bases at V and 2 bases at J, with 12 bases between the two ends. The sample holds a few counts of this clonotype. Its antigen is still unknown. It was through 5'RACE template switching that TCR cDNA was made, with a universal primer site and UMIs added. TCRdb independently ran MiXCR on the 5' RACE reads; one entry per CDR3 protein. The sample carries a few hundred thousand distinct CDR3 sequences, over 3.5% recorded once. The specimen comprised PBMCs, sampled 15 days after the yellow fever booster vaccination. This rearrangement joins TRBV11-2 to TRBJ2-5; D gene unclear. The receptor was isolated from a man between 18 and 29 years old who received the YFV17D yellow fever vaccine. For the CDR3, the DNA is TGTGCCAGCAGCCAAGAAGAGCAACAAGAGACCCAGTACTTC. The encoded protein is CASSQEEQQETQYF.